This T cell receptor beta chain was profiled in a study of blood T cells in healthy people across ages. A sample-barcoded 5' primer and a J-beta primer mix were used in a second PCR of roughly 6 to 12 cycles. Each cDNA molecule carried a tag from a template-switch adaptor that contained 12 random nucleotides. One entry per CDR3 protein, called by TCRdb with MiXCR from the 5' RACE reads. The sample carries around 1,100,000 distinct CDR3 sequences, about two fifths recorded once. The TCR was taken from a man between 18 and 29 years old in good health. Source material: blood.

CDR3 DNA sequence: TGTGCCACCAGCAGAGAACGGACAGGGACCTATGGCTACACCTTC. This translates into CATSRERTGTYGYTF. This chain uses TRBV15 with TRBJ1-2, with 8 bases identical to TRBD1. Per germline, CDR1 LNHNV and CDR2 YYDKDF (reference sequence). CDR3 size: 15 residues. After removal of 0 bases from V and 4 bases from J, the junction contained 4 bases not matched to a gene.